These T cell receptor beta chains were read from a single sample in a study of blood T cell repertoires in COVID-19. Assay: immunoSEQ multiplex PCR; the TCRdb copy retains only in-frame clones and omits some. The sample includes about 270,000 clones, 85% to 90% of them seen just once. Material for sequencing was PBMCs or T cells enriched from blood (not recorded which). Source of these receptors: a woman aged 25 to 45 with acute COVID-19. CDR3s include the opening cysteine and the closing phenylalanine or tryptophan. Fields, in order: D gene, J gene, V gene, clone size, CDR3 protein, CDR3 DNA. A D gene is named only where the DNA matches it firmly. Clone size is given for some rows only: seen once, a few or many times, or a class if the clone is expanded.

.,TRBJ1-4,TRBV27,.,CARHQGREKLFF,TGTGCCAGGCACCAGGGTAGGGAAAAACTGTTTTTT
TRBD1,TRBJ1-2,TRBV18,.,CASSPGTGNYGYTF,TGTGCCAGCTCACCCGGGACAGGGAACTATGGCTACACCTTC
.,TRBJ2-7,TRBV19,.,CASSIGEVGEQYF,TGTGCCAGTAGTATCGGAGAGGTTGGTGAGCAGTACTTC
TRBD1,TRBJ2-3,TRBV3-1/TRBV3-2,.,CASSLGQGTDTQYF,TGTGCCAGCAGCCTCGGACAGGGAACAGATACGCAGTATTTT
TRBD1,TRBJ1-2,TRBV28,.,CASSPPGQIYGYTF,TGTGCCAGCAGTCCCCCGGGACAGATATATGGCTACACCTTC
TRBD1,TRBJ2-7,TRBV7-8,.,CASSPDRGLDEQYF,TGTGCCAGCAGCCCGGACAGGGGGCTCGACGAGCAGTACTTC
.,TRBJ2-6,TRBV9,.,CASSLTRGSGANVLTF,TGTGCCAGCAGCTTAACAAGGGGGTCTGGGGCCAACGTCCTGACTTTC
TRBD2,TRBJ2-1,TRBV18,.,CASSPPSGSPVYNEQFF,TGTGCCAGCTCACCCCCTAGCGGGAGTCCTGTATACAATGAGCAGTTCTTC
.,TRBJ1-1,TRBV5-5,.,CASSLWRGSNTEAFF,TGTGCCAGCAGCTTGTGGAGGGGTTCGAACACTGAAGCTTTCTTT
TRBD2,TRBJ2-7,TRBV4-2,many,CASSQEAGGPYEQYF,TGTGCCAGCAGCCAAGAAGCGGGAGGGCCCTACGAGCAGTACTTC
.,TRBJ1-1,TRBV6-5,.,CASSRTAMNTEAFF,TGTGCCAGCAGTCGGACAGCCATGAACACTGAAGCTTTCTTT
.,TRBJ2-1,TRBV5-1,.,CASSRALDPTYNEQFF,TGCGCCAGCAGCCGAGCTCTCGATCCGACCTACAATGAGCAGTTCTTC
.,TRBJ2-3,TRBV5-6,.,CASSLGRGIDTQYF,TGTGCCAGCAGCTTGGGGAGGGGCATAGATACGCAGTATTTT
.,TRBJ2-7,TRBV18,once,CASSPRERNYEQYF,TGTGCCAGCTCACCACGCGAGCGGAACTACGAGCAGTACTTC
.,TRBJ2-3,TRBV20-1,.,CSAPGTDTQYF,TGCAGTGCTCCGGGCACAGATACGCAGTATTTT
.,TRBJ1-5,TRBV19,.,CASSPSGALVLPQHF,TGTGCCAGTAGCCCCTCGGGAGCACTGGTTCTGCCCCAGCATTTT
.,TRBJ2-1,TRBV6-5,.,CAGTTGEVNNEQFF,TGTGCCGGAACCACAGGGGAGGTAAACAATGAGCAGTTCTTC
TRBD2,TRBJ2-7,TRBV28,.,CAINSGSAYEQYF,TGTGCCATTAACAGCGGGAGCGCGTACGAGCAGTACTTC
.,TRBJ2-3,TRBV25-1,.,CASEGGEGKDTQYF,TGTGCCAGCGAGGGGGGGGAGGGTAAAGATACGCAGTATTTT
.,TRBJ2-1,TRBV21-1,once,CASSNSKVLAESYNEQFF,TGTGCCAGCAGCAATAGTAAAGTACTAGCGGAAAGTTACAATGAGCAGTTCTTC
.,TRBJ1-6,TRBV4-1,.,CASSQDGGSPLHF,TGCGCCAGCAGCCAAGACGGGGGTTCACCCCTCCACTTT
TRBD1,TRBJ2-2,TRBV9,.,CASSPRQGSTGELFF,TGTGCCAGCAGCCCTAGACAGGGGTCCACCGGGGAGCTGTTTTTT
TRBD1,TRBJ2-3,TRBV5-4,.,CASSLDSVVRDRGTDTQYF,TGTGCCAGCAGCTTGGACTCTGTTGTGCGGGACAGGGGCACAGATACGCAGTATTTT
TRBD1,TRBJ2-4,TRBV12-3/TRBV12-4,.,CASSLRGQDIQYF,TGTGCCAGCAGTCTCAGGGGGCAGGACATTCAGTACTTC
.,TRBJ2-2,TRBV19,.,CASSPSGWNTGELFF,TGTGCCAGTAGTCCGTCCGGGTGGAACACCGGGGAGCTGTTTTTT
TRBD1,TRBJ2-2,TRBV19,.,CASRWTGENTGELFF,TGTGCCAGTAGATGGACAGGGGAAAACACCGGGGAGCTGTTTTTT
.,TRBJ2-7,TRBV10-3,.,CAIKWAGAEQYF,TGTGCCATAAAGTGGGCGGGGGCCGAGCAGTACTTC
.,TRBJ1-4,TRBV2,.,CASSVREKLFF,TGTGCCAGCAGTGTTCGTGAAAAACTGTTTTTT
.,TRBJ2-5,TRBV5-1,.,CASSPETGQWLETQYF,TGCGCCAGCAGCCCGGAGACAGGACAGTGGCTCGAGACCCAGTACTTC
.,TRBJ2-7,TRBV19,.,CASSPDGWEKGYEQYF,TGTGCCAGTAGTCCTGATGGGTGGGAGAAGGGCTACGAGCAGTACTTC
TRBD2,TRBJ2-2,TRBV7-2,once,CASSLLAGGPGGELFF,TGTGCCAGCAGCCTACTAGCGGGAGGGCCCGGCGGGGAGCTGTTTTTT
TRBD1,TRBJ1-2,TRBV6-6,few,CASSYRTGGSGYTF,TGTGCCAGCAGTTACAGGACAGGGGGCTCTGGCTACACCTTC
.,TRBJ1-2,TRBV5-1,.,CASSRDTSNYGYTF,TGCGCCAGCAGCCGGGACACCTCTAACTATGGCTACACCTTC
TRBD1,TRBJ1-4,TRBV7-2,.,CASSSPPGQGTWELFF,TGTGCCAGCAGCTCACCCCCGGGACAGGGGACGTGGGAACTGTTTTTT
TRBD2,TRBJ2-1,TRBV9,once,CASSPQIAGGTLSSYNEQFF,TGTGCCAGCAGCCCACAAATAGCGGGAGGAACTTTAAGCTCCTACAATGAGCAGTTCTTC
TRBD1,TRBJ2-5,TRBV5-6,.,CASSGRDRGRLQETQYF,TGTGCCAGCAGCGGCAGGGACAGGGGGCGCCTCCAAGAGACCCAGTACTTC
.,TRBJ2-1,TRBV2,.,CASSAALATNEQFF,TGTGCCAGCAGCGCAGCACTAGCCACCAATGAGCAGTTCTTC
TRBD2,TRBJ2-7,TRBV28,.,CASRLTSGRVHEQYF,TGTGCCAGCAGACTTACTAGCGGGAGGGTCCACGAGCAGTACTTC
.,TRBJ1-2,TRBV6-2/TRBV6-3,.,CASSYSGGPYGYTF,TGTGCCAGCAGTTACTCCGGGGGGCCCTATGGCTACACCTTC
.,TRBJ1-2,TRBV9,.,CASSVDTNYGYTF,TGTGCCAGCAGCGTAGACACTAACTATGGCTACACCTTC
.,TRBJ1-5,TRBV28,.,CASSRTDSNQPQHF,TGTGCCAGCAGCCGCACAGATAGCAATCAGCCCCAGCATTTT
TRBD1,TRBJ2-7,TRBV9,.,CASSLTGAGSYEQYF,TGTGCCAGCAGCTTGACAGGGGCAGGCTCCTACGAGCAGTACTTC
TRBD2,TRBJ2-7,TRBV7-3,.,CATSPPGLAGISYEQYF,TGTGCCACCAGCCCCCCCGGACTAGCGGGCATAAGCTACGAGCAGTACTTC
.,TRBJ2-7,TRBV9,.,CASSPREASQVYEQYF,TGTGCCAGCAGCCCCCGCGAGGCAAGTCAAGTTTACGAGCAGTACTTC
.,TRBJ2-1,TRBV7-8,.,CASSFTVSDEQFF,TGTGCCAGCAGCTTCACCGTCAGCGATGAGCAGTTCTTC
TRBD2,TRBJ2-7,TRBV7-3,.,CASSLTGAGAPGEQYF,TGTGCCAGCAGCTTAACCGGGGCGGGAGCCCCGGGCGAGCAGTACTTC
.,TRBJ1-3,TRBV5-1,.,CASRIGTSGNTIYF,TGCGCCAGCAGGATTGGTACTTCTGGAAACACCATATATTTT
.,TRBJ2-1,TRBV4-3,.,CASSQERDPGNEQFF,TGCGCCAGCAGCCAAGAGCGGGACCCGGGCAATGAGCAGTTCTTC
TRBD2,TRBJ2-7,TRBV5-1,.,CASSLGLAGGSYEQYF,TGCGCCAGCAGCTTGGGACTAGCGGGAGGTTCCTACGAGCAGTACTTC
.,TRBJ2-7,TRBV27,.,CASSPAPTSSYEQYF,TGTGCCAGCAGCCCCGCCCCGACTAGCTCCTACGAGCAGTACTTC
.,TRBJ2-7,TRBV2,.,CASSEPAPGSYEQYF,TGTGCCAGCAGTGAACCTGCGCCCGGGAGCTACGAGCAGTACTTC
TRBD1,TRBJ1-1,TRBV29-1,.,CSVERDRIEAFF,TGCAGCGTTGAACGGGACAGAATCGAAGCTTTCTTT